The clone carrying this T cell receptor (beta chain) was counted many times. Germline-derived CDR1 and CDR2 are SGHDT and YYEEEE. Deletions cut 4 bases from V and 3 bases from J, with 17 bases between. The CDR3 covers 15 residues. TCRdb redid the calling of the RT-PCR reads with MiXCR, one entry per CDR3 protein. The sample records 650,000 to 800,000 distinct CDR3 sequences, 13% to 15% being singletons. This TCR derives from a female donor in good health, serving as a healthy control. The rearrangement uses TRBV5-6 and TRBJ2-7; tentative D call: TRBD1 (7 bases). The material sequenced was memory CD4+ T cells from blood. As DNA, the CDR3 is TGTGCCAGCAGCCAGCCAGGGGGGTTGGGCTACGAGCAGTACTTC. Amino acids: CASSQPGGLGYEQYF.